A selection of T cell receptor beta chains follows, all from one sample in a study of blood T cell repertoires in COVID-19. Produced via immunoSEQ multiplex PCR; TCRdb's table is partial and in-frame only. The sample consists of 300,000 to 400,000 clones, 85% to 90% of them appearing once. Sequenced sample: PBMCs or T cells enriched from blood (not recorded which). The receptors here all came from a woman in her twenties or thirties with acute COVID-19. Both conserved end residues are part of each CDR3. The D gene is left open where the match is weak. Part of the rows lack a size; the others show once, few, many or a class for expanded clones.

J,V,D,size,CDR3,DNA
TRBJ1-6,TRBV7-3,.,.,CASSLTGADNSPLHF,TGTGCCAGCAGCTTAACTGGGGCGGATAATTCACCCCTCCACTTT
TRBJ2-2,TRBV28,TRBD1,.,CASGTGVTGELFF,TGTGCCAGCGGGACAGGGGTCACCGGGGAGCTGTTTTTT
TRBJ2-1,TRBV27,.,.,CASSLSRNRQYNEQFF,TGTGCCAGCAGTTTATCAAGAAACAGGCAGTACAATGAGCAGTTCTTC
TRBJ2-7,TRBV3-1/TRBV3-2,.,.,CASSPTVPGGSSYEQYF,TGTGCCAGCAGCCCTACTGTCCCAGGAGGGAGCTCCTACGAGCAGTACTTC
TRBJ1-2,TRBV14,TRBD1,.,CASSQGTGLAGYTF,TGTGCCAGCAGCCAAGGGACAGGTTTGGCTGGCTACACCTTC
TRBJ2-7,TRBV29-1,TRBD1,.,CSVVPGGSYEQYF,TGCAGCGTTGTACCAGGGGGCTCCTACGAGCAGTACTTC
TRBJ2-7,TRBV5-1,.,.,CASSNGQSSYEQYF,TGCGCCAGCAGCAATGGACAGAGCTCCTACGAGCAGTACTTC
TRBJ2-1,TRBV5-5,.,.,CASSFGTPEQFF,TGTGCCAGCAGTTTCGGGACACCTGAGCAGTTCTTC
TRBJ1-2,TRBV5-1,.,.,CASSLGFRYNYGYTF,TGCGCCAGCAGCTTGGGGTTCCGCTATAACTATGGCTACACCTTC
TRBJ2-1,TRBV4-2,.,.,CASSPPRGSYNEQFF,TGTGCCAGCAGCCCACCTAGGGGCTCCTACAATGAGCAGTTCTTC
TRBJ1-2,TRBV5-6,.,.,CASRTSGAANYGYTF,TGTGCCAGCAGAACATCAGGGGCGGCTAACTATGGCTACACCTTC
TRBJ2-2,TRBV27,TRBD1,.,CASSLYRGGAGELFF,TGTGCCAGCAGTTTATACAGGGGTGGGGCCGGGGAGCTGTTTTTT
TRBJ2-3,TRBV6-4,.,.,CASSVDLSDTQYF,TGTGCCAGCAGTGTGGACTTGTCAGATACGCAGTATTTT
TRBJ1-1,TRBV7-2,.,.,CASRNRRNTEAFF,TGTGCCAGCAGAAACAGGCGGAACACTGAAGCTTTCTTT
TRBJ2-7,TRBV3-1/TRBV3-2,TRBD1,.,CASSQEWTGGYEQYF,TGTGCCAGCAGCCAAGAGTGGACAGGGGGCTACGAGCAGTATTTC
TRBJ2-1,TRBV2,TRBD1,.,CASSRDRGSNEQFF,TGTGCCAGCAGTCGGGACAGGGGGTCCAATGAGCAGTTCTTC
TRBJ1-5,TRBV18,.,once,CASSPLGGDQPQHF,TGTGCCAGCTCACCACTGGGGGGGGATCAGCCCCAGCATTTT
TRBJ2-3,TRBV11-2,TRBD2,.,CASSLTESGGARGTDTQYF,TGTGCCAGCAGCTTGACGGAGAGCGGGGGGGCCCGGGGCACAGATACGCAGTATTTT
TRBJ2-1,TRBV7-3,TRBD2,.,CASSALGLAGGEQFF,TGTGCCAGCAGCGCTTTGGGACTAGCAGGCGGTGAGCAGTTCTTC
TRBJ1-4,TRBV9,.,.,CASRAGQKLFF,TGTGCCAGCAGGGCGGGGCAGAAACTGTTTTTT
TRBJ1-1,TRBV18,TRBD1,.,CASSWDRGLGNTEAFF,TGTGCCAGCTCATGGGACAGGGGGCTTGGGAACACTGAAGCTTTCTTT
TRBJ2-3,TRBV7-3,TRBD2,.,CASSLTSGGGTDTQYF,TGTGCCAGCAGCTTAACGAGCGGGGGGGGCACAGATACGCAGTATTTT
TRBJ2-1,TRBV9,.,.,CASSTTTWSSYNEQFF,TGTGCCAGCAGCACGACGACTTGGAGCTCCTACAATGAGCAGTTCTTC
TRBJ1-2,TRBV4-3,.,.,CASSQDVTAYGYTF,TGCGCCAGCAGCCAAGATGTGACAGCATATGGCTACACCTTC
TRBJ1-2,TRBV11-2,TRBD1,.,CASSLEDRVYGYTF,TGTGCCAGCAGCTTAGAAGACAGGGTCTATGGCTACACCTTC
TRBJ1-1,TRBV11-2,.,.,CASSLDPTPDEAFF,TGTGCCAGCAGCTTAGATCCGACACCTGATGAAGCTTTCTTT
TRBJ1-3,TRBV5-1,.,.,CASSLTTNRVGSGNTIYF,TGCGCCAGCAGCTTGACCACAAACAGGGTTGGCTCTGGAAACACCATATATTTT
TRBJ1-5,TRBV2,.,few,CASSRESAPQHF,TGTGCCAGCAGCCGGGAGTCGGCGCCCCAGCATTTT
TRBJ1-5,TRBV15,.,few,CATSSGGYSNQPQHF,TGTGCCACCAGCAGCGGCGGTTATAGCAATCAGCCCCAGCATTTT
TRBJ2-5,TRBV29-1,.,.,CSVGEKETQYF,TGCAGCGTTGGCGAAAAAGAGACCCAGTACTTC
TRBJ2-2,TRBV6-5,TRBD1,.,CASSYSRTGAGELFF,TGTGCCAGCAGTTACTCTCGGACAGGGGCCGGGGAGCTGTTTTTT
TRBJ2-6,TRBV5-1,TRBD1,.,CASRRTGTSGANVLTF,TGCGCCAGCAGGCGGACAGGCACCTCTGGGGCCAACGTCCTGACTTTC
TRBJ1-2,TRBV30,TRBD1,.,CAWSGTGLYGYTF,TGTGCCTGGAGCGGGACAGGCCTCTATGGCTACACCTTC
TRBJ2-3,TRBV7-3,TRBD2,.,CASSPSGVGTDTQYF,TGTGCCAGCAGCCCAAGCGGGGTCGGCACAGATACGCAGTATTTT
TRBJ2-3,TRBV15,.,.,CATAGGDTDTQYF,TGTGCCACCGCGGGTGGAGACACAGATACGCAGTATTTT
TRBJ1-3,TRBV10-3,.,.,CAIRDGGAASGNTIYF,TGTGCCATCAGGGACGGCGGGGCGGCCTCTGGAAACACCATATATTTT
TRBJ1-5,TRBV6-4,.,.,CASSVNRVFQPQHF,TGTGCCAGCAGTGTAAACAGGGTTTTTCAGCCCCAGCATTTT
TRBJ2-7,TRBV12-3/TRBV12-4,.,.,CASSLYEGEQYF,TGTGCCAGCAGTTTATACGAGGGCGAGCAGTACTTC
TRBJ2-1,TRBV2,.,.,CASSPLGSEQFF,TGTGCCAGCAGTCCACTCGGTAGTGAGCAGTTCTTC
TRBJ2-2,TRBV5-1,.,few,CASSFGGAAELFF,TGCGCCAGCAGCTTTGGGGGGGCCGCGGAGCTGTTTTTT
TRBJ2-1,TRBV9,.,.,CASSVLDIGNNEQFF,TGTGCCAGCAGCGTACTGGACATAGGGAACAATGAGCAGTTCTTC
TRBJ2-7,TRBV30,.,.,CAWSGRLGVTSSYEQYF,TGTGCCTGGAGTGGCCGACTAGGGGTCACGAGCTCCTACGAGCAGTACTTC